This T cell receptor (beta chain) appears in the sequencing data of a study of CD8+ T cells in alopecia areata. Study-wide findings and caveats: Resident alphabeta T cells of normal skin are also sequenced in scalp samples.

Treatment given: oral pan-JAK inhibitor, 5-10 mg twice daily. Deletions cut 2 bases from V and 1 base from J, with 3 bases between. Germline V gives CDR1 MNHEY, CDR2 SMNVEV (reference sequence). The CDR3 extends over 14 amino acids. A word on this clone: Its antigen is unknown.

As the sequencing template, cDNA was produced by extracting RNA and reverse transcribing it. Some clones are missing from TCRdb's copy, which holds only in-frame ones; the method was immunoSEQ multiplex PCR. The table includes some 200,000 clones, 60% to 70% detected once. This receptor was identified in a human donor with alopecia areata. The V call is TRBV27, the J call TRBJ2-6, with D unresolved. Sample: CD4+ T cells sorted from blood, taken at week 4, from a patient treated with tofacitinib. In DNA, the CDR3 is TGTGCCAGCAGTTTAGGATCTGGGGCCAACGTCCTGACTTTC. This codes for CASSLGSGANVLTF.